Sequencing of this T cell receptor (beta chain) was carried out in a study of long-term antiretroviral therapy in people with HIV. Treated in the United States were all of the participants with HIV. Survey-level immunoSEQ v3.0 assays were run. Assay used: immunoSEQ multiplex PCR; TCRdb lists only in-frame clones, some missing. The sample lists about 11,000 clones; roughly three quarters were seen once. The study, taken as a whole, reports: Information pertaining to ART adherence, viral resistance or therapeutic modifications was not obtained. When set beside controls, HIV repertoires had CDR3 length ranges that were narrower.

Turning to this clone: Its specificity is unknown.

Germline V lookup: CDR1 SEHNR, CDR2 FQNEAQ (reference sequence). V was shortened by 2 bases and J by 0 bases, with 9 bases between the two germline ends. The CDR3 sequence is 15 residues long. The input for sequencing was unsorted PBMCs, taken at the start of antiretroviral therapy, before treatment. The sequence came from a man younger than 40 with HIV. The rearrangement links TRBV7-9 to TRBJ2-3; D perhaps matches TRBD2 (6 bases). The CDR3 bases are TGTGCCAGCAGCTTACGCGGGGATAGCACAGATACGCAGTATTTT. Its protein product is CASSLRGDSTDTQYF.